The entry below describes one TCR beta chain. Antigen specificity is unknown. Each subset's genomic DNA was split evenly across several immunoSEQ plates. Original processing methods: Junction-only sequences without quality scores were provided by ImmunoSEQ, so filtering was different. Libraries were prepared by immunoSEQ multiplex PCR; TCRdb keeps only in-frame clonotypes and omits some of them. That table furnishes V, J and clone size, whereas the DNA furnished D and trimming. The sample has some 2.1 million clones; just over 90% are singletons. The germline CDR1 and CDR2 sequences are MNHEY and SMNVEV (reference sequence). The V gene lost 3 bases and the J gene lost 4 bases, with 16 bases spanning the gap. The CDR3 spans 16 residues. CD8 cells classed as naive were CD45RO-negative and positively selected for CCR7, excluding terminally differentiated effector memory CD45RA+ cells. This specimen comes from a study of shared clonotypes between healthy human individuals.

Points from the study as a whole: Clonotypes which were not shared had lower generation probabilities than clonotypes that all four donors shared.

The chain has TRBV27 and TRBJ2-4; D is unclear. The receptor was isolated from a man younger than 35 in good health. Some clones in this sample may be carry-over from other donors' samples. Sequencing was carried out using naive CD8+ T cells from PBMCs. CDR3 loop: CASSFSFEKGKNIQYF. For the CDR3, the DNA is TGTGCCAGCAGTTTCTCGTTTGAGAAAGGGAAAAACATTCAGTACTTC.